The clone carrying this T cell receptor beta chain has more than one count but fewer than ten. Its antigen is currently unknown. The data are from a study of cytomegalovirus exposure and HLA in healthy donors. The overall study: As an earlier analysis found, about 179 million T cells yielded approximately 110 million unique TCR beta sequences. General study points: In a later analysis, donors in an Asian-associated ancestry cluster reportedly had fewer N-insertions in productive TCRs than the cohort mean. Within an earlier analysis, most TCR beta V segments proved productive either about 87% or about 30% of the time. Based on reports, TCR beta sequences accurately predicted HLA-A and HLA-B alleles for most subjects.

Deletions cut 4 bases from V and 3 bases from J, with 11 bases between. CDR3 length: 13 residues. Germline-derived CDR1 and CDR2 are SGHRS and YFSETQ. The PCR used 60 Vbeta and 13 Jbeta primers. Assay: immunoSEQ multiplex PCR; the TCRdb copy retains only in-frame clones and omits some. The profile shows about 100,000 clones, 75% to 85% of them singletons. The TCR originated in a woman aged 35 to 49 in good health and CMV-seronegative. The V and J genes are TRBV5-1 and TRBJ2-7; tentatively, D is TRBD1 (6 bases). Input material: PBMCs. The CDR3 bases are TGCGCCAGCAGCCCTGAACAGGGCTACGAGCAGTACTTC. Translating it yields CASSPEQGYEQYF.